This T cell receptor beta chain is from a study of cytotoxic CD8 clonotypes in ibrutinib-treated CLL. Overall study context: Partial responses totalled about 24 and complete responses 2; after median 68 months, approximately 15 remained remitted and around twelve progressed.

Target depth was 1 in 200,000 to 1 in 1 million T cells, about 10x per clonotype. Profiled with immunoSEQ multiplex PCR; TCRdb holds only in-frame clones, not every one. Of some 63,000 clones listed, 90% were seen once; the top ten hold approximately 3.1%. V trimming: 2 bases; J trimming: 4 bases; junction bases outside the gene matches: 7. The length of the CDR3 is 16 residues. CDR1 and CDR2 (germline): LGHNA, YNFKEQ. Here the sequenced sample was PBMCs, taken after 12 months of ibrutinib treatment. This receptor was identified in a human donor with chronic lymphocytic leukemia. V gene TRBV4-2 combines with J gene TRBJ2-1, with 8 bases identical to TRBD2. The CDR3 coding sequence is TGTGCCAGCAGCCAACTAAAACTAGCGGAATACAATGAGCAGTTCTTC. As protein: CASSQLKLAEYNEQFF.